The 6 T cell receptor beta chains below were found in one sample sequenced in a study of shared clonotypes between healthy human individuals. TCRdb's table, derived via immunoSEQ multiplex PCR, lists solely in-frame clones and lacks some. The table has around 1.9 million clones, just under 95% seen once; the top ten hold 1.5% to 2%. The naive CD8 subset, CD45RO-negative cells positively selected for CCR7, excluded terminally differentiated effector memory CD45RA+ cells. Material: naive CD8+ T cells from PBMCs. The receptors come from a man aged 18 to 30 in good health. Some clones in this sample may be carry-over from other donors' samples.

V and J are TRBV9 and TRBJ2-1; 12 bases are shared with TRBD2. With V trimmed by 0 bases and J by 7 bases, 5 bases remained unmatched. CDR3 length equals 16 residues. Germline V gene lookup returns CDR1 SGDLS and CDR2 YYNGEE. Here the CDR3 reads CASSVETSGSGNEQFF. The CDR3 bases are TGTGCCAGCAGCGTAGAGACTAGCGGGAGTGGTAATGAGCAGTTCTTC. The whole variable domain, remainder taken from reference TRBV9 and TRBJ2-1, is DSGVTQTPKHLITATGQRVTLRCSPRSGDLSVYWYQQSLDQGLQFLIQYYNGEERAKGNILERFSAQQFPDLHSELNLSSLELGDSALYFCASSVETSGSGNEQFFGPGTRLTVL.

This sequence joins TRBV10-3 and TRBJ1-6, with TRBD1 identical over 7 bases. Germline V gives CDR1 ENHRY, CDR2 SYGVKD. Trimming at V came to 8 bases and at J to 10 bases, leaving 5 bases not matched to a gene. This CDR3 has 12 amino acids. The CDR3: CAIEGTDSPLHF. The DNA for the CDR3 is TGTGCCATCGAAGGGACAGACTCACCCCTCCACTTT.

A word on this clone: Different DNA sequences within this sample yield the same CDR3. V is TRBV27 and J is TRBJ1-1, with TRBD1 as a possible D gene (6 bases). The CDR3 is made up of 13 amino acids. Germline-derived CDR1 and CDR2 are MNHEY and SMNVEV (reference sequence). The V and J ends lost 4 bases and 6 bases respectively, with 12 bases between them. CDR3 region: CASSSPGGPEAFF. CDR3 coding DNA: TGTGCCAGCAGTTCCCCGGGGGGCCCTGAAGCTTTCTTT.

V is TRBV28 and J is TRBJ2-1; TRBD1 matches at 7 bases. The CDR3 is 16 residues long. Germline CDR1 MDHEN, CDR2 SYDVKM. V dropped 2 bases and J dropped 6; count of bases not matched to a gene: 10. The DNA for the CDR3 is TGTGCCAGCAGTTTAACCTTCAGGGGGTTGAGCAATGAGCAGTTCTTC. Translation: CASSLTFRGLSNEQFF. Complete variable domain (other parts from reference TRBV28 and TRBJ2-1): DVKVTQSSRYLVKRTGEKVFLECVQDMDHENMFWYRQDPGLGLRLIYFSYDVKMKEKGDIPEGYSVSREKKERFSLILESASTNQTSMYLCASSLTFRGLSNEQFFGPGTRLTVL.

The chain uses TRBV10-3 and TRBJ1-2, with D uncertain. This CDR3 is 13 amino acids long. The V end was cut by 3 bases, the J end by 7 bases, with 12 bases between. Germline CDR1 reads ENHRY; CDR2 reads SYGVKD. The CDR3: CAISDGPRGGYTF. DNA of the CDR3: TGTGCCATCAGTGATGGTCCTAGAGGTGGCTACACCTTC.

This chain uses TRBV11-2 with TRBJ2-1; D is unclear. V was pared by 1 base and J by 5 bases, with 6 bases between. The CDR3 totals 13 residues. Germline values: CDR1 SGHAT, CDR2 FQNNGV. DNA for the CDR3: TGTGCCAGCAGCTTAGGGGATAACAATGAGCAGTTCTTC. It specifies CASSLGDNNEQFF. Complete variable domain (other parts from reference TRBV11-2 and TRBJ2-1): EAGVAQSPRYKIIEKRQSVAFWCNPISGHATLYWYQQILGQGPKLLIQFQNNGVVDDSQLPKDRFSAERLKGVDSTLKIQPAKLEDSAVYLCASSLGDNNEQFFGPGTRLTVL.